This record concerns one T cell receptor (beta chain) sequence. The V gene lost 3 bases and the J gene lost 1 base, with 10 bases spanning the gap. The CDR3 sequence is 15 residues long. The germline V gene has CDR1 MDHEN and CDR2 SYDVKM. Original data processing: Reference gene primers were amplified, and this amplification served to estimate nucleated cell counts. Data came from immunoSEQ multiplex PCR; TCRdb stores just in-frame clones and leaves some out. The DNA was the basis for D and trimming; V, J and clone size are from that table. The sample has approximately 270,000 clones; approximately 83% are singletons. The entry originates in a study of blood T cell repertoires in COVID-19.

The sequenced material came from PBMCs or T cells enriched from blood (not recorded which). The chain has TRBV28 and TRBJ1-5; D gene ambiguous. The source of this sequence is a woman aged 25 to 39 who had recovered from COVID-19. Here the CDR3 reads CASSFSGLSNQPQHF. For the CDR3, the DNA is TGTGCCAGCAGTTTCTCGGGGTTGAGCAATCAGCCCCAGCATTTT.